The present T cell receptor beta chain was sequenced within a study of molecular identifiers for immune sequencing clone quantification. The study, taken as a whole, reports: In naive cells, under 1% of molecules belonged to clones above 20 RNA copies, against over 98% in effector cells. Highly expanded clone sizes could end up underestimated if a barcode were shared by identical TCR molecules.

Methods described previously, with TCR primers listed, were used for bulk TCR libraries. TCRdb used MiXCR to reprocess the PCR reads, holding one entry per CDR3 protein. This table has more than 450,000 distinct CDR3 sequences, around 25% appearing once. The CD8+CD4-CCR7+CD45RA+ phenotype defined the sorted naive CD8 T cells. The V end lost 6 bases, the J end lost 4 bases, and 5 bases lay between the germline ends. Germline V lookup: CDR1 MDHEN, CDR2 SYDVKM. The CDR3 totals 11 residues. At least ten counts were recorded for this clonotype. As yet, its antigen is unknown. The genes are TRBV28 and TRBJ2-3; D is unclear. The receptor was isolated from a human donor in good health. Some libraries in this study had Jurkat cell RNA spiked in. Sequencing was performed on naive CD8+ T cells from blood, with Jurkat cell RNA spiked in. Subset defined: FACS-sorted CD8+CD4-CCR7+CD45RA+ naive T cells. CDR3 protein: CASSFADTQYF. CDR3 in DNA: TGTGCCAGCAGCTTCGCAGATACGCAGTATTTT.